One T cell receptor beta chain is described in this entry. The length of the CDR3 is 15 residues. Looked up from germline, CDR1 is KGHSH and CDR2 is LQKENI. Unmatched junction bases numbered 3, after V lost 1 base and J lost 2 bases. The sample is drawn from a study of blood T cell repertoires in COVID-19. Whole-study context: Sources were T cells, B-cell-depleted T cells, or PBMCs; the material itself was cDNA or gDNA.

Measured with immunoSEQ multiplex PCR; TCRdb has only the in-frame clones, and not every one. This sample has about 100,000 clones, with 85% found just once. The chain recombines TRBV18 with TRBJ2-3; 7 bases are a match to TRBD2. The receptor's source is a human donor in a cohort sampled during active COVID-19. Source material: peripheral blood. The CDR3 loop is CASSPQGGATDTQYF. CDR3 nucleotides: TGTGCCAGCTCACCACAGGGAGGGGCCACAGATACGCAGTATTTT.